Here is one T cell receptor beta chain with its context. Its antigen is as yet unknown. Germline lookup yields CDR1 DFQATT and CDR2 SNEGSKA (reference sequence). The CDR3 loop spans 15 amino acids. In triplicate, each CD8+ T cell subset was sorted at more than 250,000 cells per replicate. These data come from a study of CXCR3-negative and CXCR3-positive naive CD8 T cells. Study-level information: Around 130 million TRB reads were obtained overall (about 1.5 +/- 0.3 million per library).

Findings and limits, study-wide: Memory cells differed in TRBV-TRBJ usage, but naive CXCR3-negative and CXCR3-positive cells had similar usage. Surface CD5 matched across naive subsets, and TRB CDR3 properties served to infer TCR strength.

UMI-labeled 5' RACE TRB cDNA libraries were prepared from the cells. With the 5' RACE reads reprocessed, TCRdb shows one record per CDR3 protein and no DNA. In total, the table holds more than 65,000 distinct CDR3 sequences. The chain joins TRBV20-1 to TRBJ1-3. Sequencing was carried out using naive CXCR3- CD8+ T cells from blood. This sample's subset: CD45RO-CCR7+CD27+CD95- naive CD8+ T cells lacking CXCR3 (TNR3-). The sequence was obtained from a human donor in good health. Some clones in this sample may be carry-over from other donors' samples. Here the CDR3 reads CSAADRRLSGNTIYF.